What follows is one T cell receptor beta chain and its context. Its target is not known. The data derive from a study of cytomegalovirus exposure and HLA in healthy donors. The CDR3 covers 16 residues. V shed 3 bases, J shed 5 bases, and the junction held 10 bases outside the gene matches. CDR1 LNHDA and CDR2 SQIVND come from the germline V gene (reference sequence). Repertoires were generated with immunoSEQ multiplex PCR, while TCRdb's copy carries only in-frame clones and drops some. This sample carries hundreds of thousands of clones, 88% of them seen once, and the ten largest clones take about 0.99%. Study-wide results and caveats: The study recorded 160 or so TCR beta chains that were cytomegalovirus-associated. In the approximately 130 validation repertoires, approximately 94% of cluster scores exceeded 0, per a later analysis.

The sample consisted of PBMCs. This TCR came from a woman under 30 in good health and CMV-seronegative. The chain joins TRBV19 to TRBJ1-1; 9 positions match TRBD1. CDR3 bases: TGTGCCAGTAGTATCTTTCCGGGACAGGGAGGAACTGAAGCTTTCTTT. This translates into CASSIFPGQGGTEAFF.